Many counts were recorded for the clone carrying this T cell receptor (beta chain). What it binds is unknown. Unique molecular identifiers featured in how the TCRbeta library was prepared. TCRdb passed the PCR reads through MiXCR, listing each CDR3 protein once. The table shows fewer than 750,000 distinct CDR3 sequences, with about 23% occurring only once. These data are taken from a study of T-cell reconstitution after alpha-beta-depleted transplantation in children. Study-level findings and limits: By one year post-transplant, T-cell counts and diversity largely arose from T cells that were newly produced. Where alpha-beta T cells came from about two months after transplant was reportedly several hundred expanded graft clones.

The length of the CDR3 is 13 residues. The V and J ends lost 5 bases and 8 bases respectively, with 16 bases between them. The V gene's germline CDR1 is DFQATT and CDR2 SNEGSKA (reference sequence). The sequencing used PBMCs, mostly from graft donor cells, collected 360 days after TCRalphabeta/CD19-depleted stem cell transplant. This receptor was obtained from a boy under two years old who had a stem cell transplant for acute myeloid leukemia, so the T cells may come from the graft donor. V and J are TRBV20-1 and TRBJ2-1; no clear D gene. CDR3: CSAPFPGVDEQFF. Here the CDR3 DNA reads TGCAGTGCTCCCTTTCCTGGGGTCGATGAGCAGTTCTTC.